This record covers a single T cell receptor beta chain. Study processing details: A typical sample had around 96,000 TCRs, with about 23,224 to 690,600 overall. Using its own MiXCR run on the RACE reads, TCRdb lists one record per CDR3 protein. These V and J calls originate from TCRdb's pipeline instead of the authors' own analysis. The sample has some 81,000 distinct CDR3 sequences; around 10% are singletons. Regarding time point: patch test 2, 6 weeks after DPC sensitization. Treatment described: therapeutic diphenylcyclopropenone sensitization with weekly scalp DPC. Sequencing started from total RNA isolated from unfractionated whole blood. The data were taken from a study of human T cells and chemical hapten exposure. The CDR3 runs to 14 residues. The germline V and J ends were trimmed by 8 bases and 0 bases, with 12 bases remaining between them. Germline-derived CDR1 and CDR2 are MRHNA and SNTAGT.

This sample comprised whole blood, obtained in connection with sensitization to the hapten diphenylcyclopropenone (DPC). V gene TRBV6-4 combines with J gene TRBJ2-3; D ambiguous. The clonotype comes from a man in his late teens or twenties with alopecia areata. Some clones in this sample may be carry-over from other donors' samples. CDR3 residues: CASSGEGSTDTQYF. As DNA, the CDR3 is TGTGCCAGCTCTGGGGAAGGGAGCACAGATACGCAGTATTTT.